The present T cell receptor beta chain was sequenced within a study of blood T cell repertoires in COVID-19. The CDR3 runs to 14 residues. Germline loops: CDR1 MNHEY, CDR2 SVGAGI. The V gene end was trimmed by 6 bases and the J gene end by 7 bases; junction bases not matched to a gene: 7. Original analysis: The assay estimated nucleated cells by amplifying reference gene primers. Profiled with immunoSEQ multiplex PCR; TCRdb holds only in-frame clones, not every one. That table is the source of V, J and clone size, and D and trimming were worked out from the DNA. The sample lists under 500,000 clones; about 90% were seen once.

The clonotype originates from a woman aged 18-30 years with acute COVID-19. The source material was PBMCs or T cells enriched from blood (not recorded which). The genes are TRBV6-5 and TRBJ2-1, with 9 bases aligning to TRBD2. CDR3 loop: CASRSSGVLNEQFF. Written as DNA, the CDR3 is TGTGCCAGCAGGTCTAGCGGGGTCTTAAATGAGCAGTTCTTC.